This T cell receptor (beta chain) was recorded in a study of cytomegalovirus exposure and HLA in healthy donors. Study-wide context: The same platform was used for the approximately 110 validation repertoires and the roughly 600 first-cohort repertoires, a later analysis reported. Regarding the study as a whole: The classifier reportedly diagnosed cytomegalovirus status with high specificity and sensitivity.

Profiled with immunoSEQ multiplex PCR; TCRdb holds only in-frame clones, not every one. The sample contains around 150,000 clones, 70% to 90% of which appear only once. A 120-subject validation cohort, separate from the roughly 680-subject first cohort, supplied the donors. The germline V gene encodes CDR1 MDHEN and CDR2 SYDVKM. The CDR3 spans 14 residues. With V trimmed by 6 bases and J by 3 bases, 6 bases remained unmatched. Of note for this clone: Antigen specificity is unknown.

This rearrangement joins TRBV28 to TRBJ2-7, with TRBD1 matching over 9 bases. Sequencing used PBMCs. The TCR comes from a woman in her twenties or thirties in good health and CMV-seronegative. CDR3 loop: CASRLGQGVYEQYF. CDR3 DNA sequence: TGTGCCAGCAGATTGGGACAGGGAGTCTACGAGCAGTACTTC.